The 14 T cell receptor beta chains presented below share a single source sample, sequenced in a study of cytomegalovirus exposure and HLA in healthy donors. With 60 Vbeta and 13 Jbeta primers, the PCR was carried out. Clones were sequenced by immunoSEQ multiplex PCR, and TCRdb holds only the in-frame ones, with some missing. This sample has 90,000 to 100,000 clones, with 69% found just once. What was sequenced was PBMCs. The source is a female donor in good health and CMV-seronegative.

The genes are TRBV27 and TRBJ2-3, with D maybe TRBD2 (5 bases). Germline CDR1 and CDR2: MNHEY and SMNVEV (reference sequence). CDR3 size: 18 residues. The V gene lost 2 bases and the J gene lost 0 bases, with 18 bases spanning the gap. The chain's CDR3 is CASSLVVSSRPSTDTQYF. CDR3 DNA: TGTGCCAGCAGTTTAGTCGTCTCTAGCCGACCTAGCACAGATACGCAGTATTTT.

The chain has TRBV6-5 and TRBJ2-1, with 8 nucleotides matching TRBD1. Germline-derived CDR1 and CDR2 are MNHEY and SVGAGI. This CDR3 has 14 amino acids. The junction had 8 bases not matched to a gene; V was cut back by 6 bases and J by 7 bases. The CDR3 protein is CASSRDRGRNEQFF. CDR3 nucleotides: TGTGCCAGCAGCCGCGACAGGGGTAGGAATGAGCAGTTCTTC.

This clone appeared once. The chain joins TRBV7-8 to TRBJ1-6, with 10 positions matching TRBD1. Germline V CDR1 and CDR2: SGHVS, FQNEAQ. CDR3 length: 15 residues. V shed 3 bases, J shed 6 bases, and the junction held 2 bases outside the gene matches. CDR3 in amino acids: CASSFRDRGNSPLHF. The CDR3 DNA reads TGTGCCAGCAGCTTCCGGGACAGGGGTAATTCACCCCTCCACTTT.

The V gene is TRBV5-1, the J gene TRBJ2-3; TRBD1 matches 7 bases. The CDR3 extends over 16 amino acids. V was clipped by 2 bases and J by 2 bases; unmatched bases: 8. CDR1 and CDR2 (germline): SGHRS, YFSETQ. Here the CDR3 reads CASSFGHTGVTDTQYF. DNA of the CDR3: TGCGCCAGCAGCTTCGGCCATACAGGGGTCACAGATACGCAGTATTTT. Full variable domain (outside the CDR3, taken from reference TRBV5-1 and TRBJ2-3): KAGVTQTPRYLIKTRGQQVTLSCSPISGHRSVSWYQQTPGQGLQFLFEYFSETQRNKGNFPGRFSGRQFSNSRSEMNVSTLELGDSALYLCASSFGHTGVTDTQYFGPGTRLTVL.

V gene TRBV7-9 combines with J gene TRBJ2-7; 13 bases fit TRBD2. CDR1 is SEHNR, CDR2 FQNEAQ, per germline (reference sequence). CDR3 length equals 16 residues. J lost 2 bases, V lost 5 bases, and 6 bases had no gene match. Written as DNA, the CDR3 is TGTGCCAGCAGCGTTGGACTAGCGGGGGCCGCCTACGAGCAGTACTTC. It yields the protein CASSVGLAGAAYEQYF.

A few counts support this clone. Here the CDR3 DNA reads TGCGCCAGCAGCTTGACAGGAACGAACACTGAAGCTTTCTTT. It translates to CASSLTGTNTEAFF. This chain joins TRBV5-1 and TRBJ1-1; tentative D call: TRBD1 (5 bases). V was shortened by 1 base and J by 1 base, with 8 bases between the two germline ends. CDR1 SGHRS and CDR2 YFSETQ come from the germline V gene. CDR3 length: 14 residues. Full variable domain (rest looked up from reference TRBV5-1 and TRBJ1-1): KAGVTQTPRYLIKTRGQQVTLSCSPISGHRSVSWYQQTPGQGLQFLFEYFSETQRNKGNFPGRFSGRQFSNSRSEMNVSTLELGDSALYLCASSLTGTNTEAFFGQGTRLTVV.

The chain recombines TRBV30 with TRBJ1-2, with 10 bases aligning to TRBD1. The germline CDR1 and CDR2 sequences are GTSNPN and SVGIG (reference sequence). The V gene end was trimmed by 0 bases and the J gene end by 3 bases; junction bases not matched to a gene: 1. The CDR3 sequence is 14 residues long. CDR3 bases: TGTGCCTGGAGTGTAGGGACAGGGGACTATGGCTACACCTTC. Translated, it gives CAWSVGTGDYGYTF.

CDR3 in amino acids: CASSSSRTSDYNEQFF. The CDR3 coding sequence is TGTGCCAGCAGCTCCTCCCGGACTAGCGACTACAATGAGCAGTTCTTC. The chain carries TRBV7-9 and TRBJ2-1; 9 nucleotides align to TRBD2. Germline CDR1 reads SEHNR; CDR2 reads FQNEAQ (reference sequence). The CDR3 has 16 residues. The V gene end was trimmed by 4 bases and the J gene end by 3 bases; junction bases not matched to a gene: 7.

The CDR3 protein is CASSSSTGGLEAFF. For the CDR3, the DNA is TGTGCCAGCAGCTCCTCGACAGGGGGTTTGGAGGCTTTCTTT. The chain employs TRBV7-6 and TRBJ1-1; 9 nucleotides agree with TRBD1. V trimming: 4 bases; J trimming: 11 bases; junction bases outside the gene matches: 11. CDR1 is SGHVS and CDR2 is FNYEAQ in the germline V gene. The CDR3 sequence is 14 residues long.

The CDR3 DNA reads as TGTGCCAGCAGCACTAGCGGGGTGGCAAAGACCCAGTACTTC. Residues: CASSTSGVAKTQYF. The chain has TRBV6-5 and TRBJ2-5; 10 bases match TRBD2. Germline CDR1 reads MNHEY; CDR2 reads SVGAGI. The CDR3 length is 14 residues. J lost 6 bases, V lost 6 bases, and 7 bases had no gene match.

The chain uses TRBV7-2 and TRBJ1-6; 8 bases align to TRBD1. This CDR3 is built from 14 residues. CDR1 is SGHTA and CDR2 is FQGNSA in the germline V gene. J gave up 8 bases and V 4 bases, and 4 bases lay outside the gene matches. This CDR3 is CASSSDRVHSPLHF. The CDR3 DNA reads as TGTGCCAGCAGCTCGGACAGGGTCCATTCACCCCTCCACTTT. Based on the CDR3 plus reference TRBV7-2 and TRBJ1-6, the full variable domain is GAGVSQSPSNKVTEKGKDVELRCDPISGHTALYWYRQSLGQGLEFLIYFQGNSAPDKSGLPSDRFSAERTGGSVSTLTIQRTQQEDSAVYLCASSSDRVHSPLHFGNGTRLTVT.

This clone appeared a few times. V and J are TRBV6-6 and TRBJ2-7, with TRBD2 identical over 7 bases. The CDR3 sequence is 14 residues long. The germline V gene has CDR1 MNHNY and CDR2 SVGAGI (reference sequence). V gave up 0 bases and J gave up 3 bases; unmatched junction bases: 2. CDR3 nucleotide sequence: TGTGCCAGCAGTTACTCGGGAGGGTACTACGAGCAGTACTTC. Amino acids: CASSYSGGYYEQYF.

The chain employs TRBV7-6 and TRBJ2-7, with D perhaps TRBD2 (7 bases). CDR1 and CDR2 (germline): SGHVS, FNYEAQ. The CDR3 is 15 residues long. Trimming took 4 bases from V and 5 from J, leaving 18 bases between them. The DNA for the CDR3 is TGTGCCAGCAGCTGGGGATGGGGGGGGCTCCACGAGCAGTACTTC. This gives the protein CASSWGWGGLHEQYF.

The J gene is TRBJ1-5, the V gene TRBV27, with 9 nucleotides matching TRBD1. This CDR3 is 19 amino acids long. The germline gives CDR1 MNHEY, CDR2 SMNVEV (reference sequence). After removal of 2 bases from V and 0 bases from J, the junction contained 11 bases not matched to a gene. The CDR3: CASSLRGGQGFNSNQPQHF. CDR3 bases: TGTGCCAGCAGTTTAAGGGGGGGACAGGGCTTTAATAGCAATCAGCCCCAGCATTTT.